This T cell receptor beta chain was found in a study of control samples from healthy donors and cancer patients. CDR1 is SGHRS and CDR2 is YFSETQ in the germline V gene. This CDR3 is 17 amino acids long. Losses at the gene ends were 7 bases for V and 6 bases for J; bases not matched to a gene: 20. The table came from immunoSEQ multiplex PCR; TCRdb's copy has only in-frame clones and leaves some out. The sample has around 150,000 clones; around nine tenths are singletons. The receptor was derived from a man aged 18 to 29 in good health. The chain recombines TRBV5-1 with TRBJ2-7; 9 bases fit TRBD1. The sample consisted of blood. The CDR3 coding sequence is TGCGCCAGCCCGACGTCCGGCCTGGACAGGGGTAGTTGCGAGCAGTACTTC. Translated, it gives CASPTSGLDRGSCEQYF. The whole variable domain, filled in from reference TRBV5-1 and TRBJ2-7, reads KAGVTQTPRYLIKTRGQQVTLSCSPISGHRSVSWYQQTPGQGLQFLFEYFSETQRNKGNFPGRFSGRQFSNSRSEMNVSTLELGDSALYLCASPTSGLDRGSCEQYFGPGTRLTVT.